One and the same sample provided the 30 T cell receptor beta chains below, sequenced in a study of blood T cell repertoires in COVID-19. Repertoires were generated with immunoSEQ multiplex PCR, while TCRdb's copy carries only in-frame clones and drops some. The table records 70,000 to 85,000 clones, around 90% of them present only once. Sequencing input: peripheral blood. The receptor source for this set is a woman between 50 and 59 years old with active or convalescent COVID-19.

This chain joins TRBV30 and TRBJ1-1, with D unclear. Deletions cut 0 bases from V and 7 bases from J, with 6 bases between. CDR1 and CDR2 (germline): GTSNPN, SVGIG (reference sequence). CDR3 length: 11 residues. As DNA, the CDR3 is TGTGCCTGGAGTGTTTCCGGTGAAGCTTTCTTT. Its protein product is CAWSVSGEAFF.

The gene calls are TRBV7-9 and TRBJ2-7; perhaps TRBD2 as D (5 bases). The germline V gene has CDR1 SEHNR and CDR2 FQNEAQ (reference sequence). The CDR3 extends over 16 amino acids. V was pared by 3 bases and J by 2 bases, with 17 bases between. DNA for the CDR3: TGTGCCAGCAGCTTCGGGGATAGGGCTCTCACCTACGAGCAGTACTTC. Its protein is CASSFGDRALTYEQYF.

The rearrangement joins TRBV27 to TRBJ2-2; 10 nucleotides line up with TRBD2. This CDR3 has 19 residues. J gave up 7 bases and V 4 bases, and 18 bases lay outside the gene matches. Germline loops: CDR1 MNHEY, CDR2 SMNVEV (reference sequence). The CDR3 DNA follows: TGTGCCAGCAGTTCCACCCTCGGGGTAGCGGGGGGCCCGATCGGGGAGCTGTTTTTT. Its translation is CASSSTLGVAGGPIGELFF.

The CDR3 reads CARGGTGGDADTQYF. CDR3 coding DNA: TGTGCCAGGGGCGGGACAGGGGGCGACGCAGATACGCAGTATTTT. The chain uses TRBV2 and TRBJ2-3; 12 bases align to TRBD1. CDR1 SNHLY and CDR2 FYNNEI come from the germline V gene. V shed 9 bases and J 4 bases; nucleotides not matched to a gene: 8. The CDR3 totals 15 residues. Based on the CDR3 plus reference TRBV2 and TRBJ2-3, the full variable domain is EPEVTQTPSHQVTQMGQEVILRCVPISNHLYFYWYRQILGQKVEFLVSFYNNEISEKSEIFDDQFSVERPDGSNFTLKIRSTKLEDSAMYFCARGGTGGDADTQYFGPGTRLTVL.

V gene TRBV15 combines with J gene TRBJ2-7, with 9 bases matching TRBD1. V gave up 5 bases and J gave up 2 bases; unmatched junction bases: 13. Germline assignment: CDR1 LNHNV and CDR2 YYDKDF (reference sequence). The CDR3 covers 17 residues. CDR3 in amino acids: CATSPPGTGRGTYEQYF. CDR3 nucleotide sequence: TGTGCCACCAGCCCCCCGGGGACAGGGAGGGGGACCTACGAGCAGTACTTC.

V gene TRBV11-2 combines with J gene TRBJ2-2; 7 bases agree with TRBD1. V shed 5 bases and J 0 bases; nucleotides not matched to a gene: 12. This CDR3 has 18 amino acids. Germline CDR1 reads SGHAT; CDR2 reads FQNNGV. The CDR3 loop is CASSPLLGTDTNTGELFF. DNA of the CDR3: TGTGCCAGCAGCCCGCTACTCGGGACAGATACGAACACCGGGGAGCTGTTTTTT.

The chain carries TRBV19 and TRBJ1-2; 8 nucleotides match TRBD1. The V gene end was trimmed by 1 base and the J gene end by 7 bases; junction bases not matched to a gene: 11. The CDR3 contains 16 residues. Per the germline V gene, CDR1 is LNHDA and CDR2 is SQIVND (reference sequence). The CDR3 bases are TGTGCCAGTAGTATAGCTCCGGGACAGGTAATAGGTGGCTACACCTTC. Its translation: CASSIAPGQVIGGYTF.

The chain employs TRBV11-2 and TRBJ2-3; 9 bases are a match to TRBD2. Germline V gene sequence: CDR1 SGHAT, CDR2 FQNNGV. Unmatched junction bases numbered 10, after V lost 8 bases and J lost 1 base. CDR3 length: 16 amino acids. CDR3 in amino acids: CASGPRGGPGTDTQYF. CDR3 nucleotide sequence: TGTGCCAGCGGGCCGCGGGGGGGCCCGGGCACAGATACGCAGTATTTT. The whole variable domain, remainder taken from reference TRBV11-2 and TRBJ2-3, is EAGVAQSPRYKIIEKRQSVAFWCNPISGHATLYWYQQILGQGPKLLIQFQNNGVVDDSQLPKDRFSAERLKGVDSTLKIQPAKLEDSAVYLCASGPRGGPGTDTQYFGPGTRLTVL.

CDR3 region: CASSIVLASLDTIYF. CDR3 DNA: TGTGCCAGTAGTATAGTTTTAGCCTCCCTGGACACCATATATTTT. This chain joins TRBV19 and TRBJ1-3; D is undetermined. Trimming shortened V by 1 base and J by 8 bases, and 15 bases separated the two germline ends. This CDR3 region has 15 residues. The germline CDR1 and CDR2 sequences are LNHDA and SQIVND (reference sequence). Complete variable domain (other parts from reference TRBV19 and TRBJ1-3): DGGITQSPKYLFRKEGQNVTLSCEQNLNHDAMYWYRQDPGQGLRLIYYSQIVNDFQKGDIAEGYSVSREKKESFPLTVTSAQKNPTAFYLCASSIVLASLDTIYFGEGSWLTVV.

The chain has TRBV10-3 and TRBJ1-1, with TRBD1 identical over 7 bases. CDR3 length equals 14 residues. CDR1 ENHRY and CDR2 SYGVKD come from the germline V gene. The trim removed 4 bases at V and 0 bases at J, leaving 2 bases unmatched. The CDR3 sequence: CAISATGMNTEAFF. The CDR3 DNA is TGTGCCATCAGTGCGACAGGGATGAACACTGAAGCTTTCTTT.

The CDR3: CAISGPGQGSVDYGYTF. CDR3 DNA sequence: TGTGCCATCAGTGGGCCGGGACAGGGGTCCGTAGACTATGGCTACACCTTC. J is TRBJ1-2 and V is TRBV10-3; TRBD1 aligns across 10 bases. CDR3 length equals 17 residues. Germline-derived CDR1 and CDR2 are ENHRY and SYGVKD. V gave up 4 bases and J gave up 3 bases; unmatched junction bases: 11.

This clone appeared once. This chain connects TRBV9 to TRBJ1-1; TRBD1 is a possible D gene (5 bases). This CDR3 has 14 residues. CDR1 SGDLS and CDR2 YYNGEE come from the germline V gene. Trimming left V 3 bases short and J 5 bases short, with 14 bases between. DNA of the CDR3: TGTGCCAGCAGCGCAGAAGGAGGGGTGACTGAAGCTTTCTTT. Translating gives CASSAEGGVTEAFF. Complete variable domain (other parts from reference TRBV9 and TRBJ1-1): DSGVTQTPKHLITATGQRVTLRCSPRSGDLSVYWYQQSLDQGLQFLIQYYNGEERAKGNILERFSAQQFPDLHSELNLSSLELGDSALYFCASSAEGGVTEAFFGQGTRLTVV.

The genes are TRBV3-1 (or the pseudogene TRBV3-2) and TRBJ1-1, with 7 bases aligning to TRBD1. V dropped 4 bases and J dropped 11; count of bases not matched to a gene: 13. CDR1 LGHDT and CDR2 YNNKEL come from the germline V gene (reference sequence). There are 14 residues in the CDR3. The CDR3 nucleotides read TGTGCCAGCAGCCTAGCGACAGGGAATAGCGTGGCTTTCTTT. This codes for CASSLATGNSVAFF.

The chain couples TRBV30 to TRBJ2-1; the D gene is possibly TRBD2 (6 bases). CDR1 and CDR2 from the germline V gene are GTSNPN and SVGIG (reference sequence). V was pared by 7 bases and J by 0 bases, with 16 bases between. The CDR3 runs to 15 residues. CDR3 in amino acids: CASTAGRSSYNEQFF. CDR3 DNA: TGTGCCTCTACGGCGGGGAGGAGCTCCTACAATGAGCAGTTCTTC. Together with reference TRBV30 and TRBJ2-1, the CDR3 gives the full variable domain: SQTIHQWPATLVQPVGSPLSLECTVEGTSNPNLYWYRQAAGRGLQLLFYSVGIGQISSEVPQNLSASRPQDRQFILSSKKLLLSDSGFYLCASTAGRSSYNEQFFGPGTRLTVL.

The V and J genes are TRBV21-1 and TRBJ1-6. TRBV21-1 is a documented pseudogene. The CDR3 length is 21 residues. CDR3: CASRRKGGGESPSSYNSPLHF. In nucleotides, the CDR3 is TGTGCCAGCAGGAGGAAAGGCGGGGGCGAAAGCCCGAGCTCCTATAATTCACCCCTCCACTTT.

The chain uses TRBV3-1 (or the pseudogene TRBV3-2) and TRBJ2-5; 7 nucleotides align to TRBD1. Trimming at V came to 1 base and at J to 2 bases, leaving 7 bases not matched to a gene. CDR1 LGHDT and CDR2 YNNKEL come from the germline V gene (reference sequence). CDR3 length: 16 residues. CDR3 bases: TGTGCCAGCAGCCAAGGGGGACAGATCCTACAAGAGACCCAGTACTTC. Amino acids: CASSQGGQILQETQYF.

This chain uses TRBV2 with TRBJ2-1; 9 bases line up with TRBD2. V dropped 7 bases and J dropped 5; count of bases not matched to a gene: 6. This CDR3 contains 14 residues. The germline V gene has CDR1 SNHLY and CDR2 FYNNEI. CDR3 in amino acids: CASKPQRGDNEQFF. Written as DNA, the CDR3 is TGTGCCAGCAAACCCCAGCGGGGGGACAATGAGCAGTTCTTC.

The chain has TRBV5-4 and TRBJ2-2; 9 bases are shared with TRBD2. In germline, CDR1 is SGHNT, CDR2 YYREEE (reference sequence). The J segment lost 10 bases and the V segment lost 4 bases, leaving 8 bases of the junction unmatched. This CDR3 is built from 14 residues. The CDR3 region has the DNA TGTGCCAGCAGCCAAGCGGGCGGGGGGGAGGAGCTGTTTTTT. Its translation: CASSQAGGGEELFF.

V and J are TRBV9 and TRBJ1-5, with 9 nucleotides matching TRBD1. Trimming took 4 bases from V and 2 from J; bases not matched to a gene: 7. Germline V gene data show CDR1 as SGDLS and CDR2 as YYNGEE. The CDR3 loop spans 16 amino acids. CDR3 in amino acids: CASSTTGGEGNQPQHF. Written as DNA, the CDR3 is TGTGCCAGCAGCACCACAGGGGGCGAAGGCAATCAGCCCCAGCATTTT.

The chain combines TRBV27 with TRBJ1-1; the match to TRBD1 covers 8 bases. Trimming at V came to 3 bases and at J to 4 bases, leaving 13 bases not matched to a gene. The germline CDR1 and CDR2 sequences are MNHEY and SMNVEV (reference sequence). The CDR3 totals 17 residues. This CDR3 reads CASSFLLPTGASTEAFF. The DNA for the CDR3 is TGTGCCAGCAGTTTTCTACTGCCGACAGGGGCAAGCACTGAAGCTTTCTTT.

This clone was picked up a small number of times. V gene TRBV5-4 combines with J gene TRBJ2-4; 8 nucleotides line up with TRBD1. Germline CDR1 is SGHNT and CDR2 is YYREEE (reference sequence). This CDR3 is built from 18 residues. The V gene end was trimmed by 4 bases and the J gene end by 0 bases; junction bases not matched to a gene: 12. CDR3 sequence: CASSSDRGPLLAKNIQYF. The CDR3 region has the DNA TGTGCCAGCAGCAGTGACAGGGGACCACTACTAGCCAAAAACATTCAGTACTTC.

The chain links TRBV7-2 to TRBJ1-1; D is unresolved. Trimming pared 3 bases from V and 4 bases from J, leaving 15 bases between. This CDR3 is 15 amino acids long. Germline V CDR1 and CDR2: SGHTA, FQGNSA. CDR3: CASSFRSGGGTEAFF. CDR3 bases: TGTGCCAGCAGCTTCCGCTCGGGTGGAGGCACTGAAGCTTTCTTT. The whole variable domain, remainder taken from reference TRBV7-2 and TRBJ1-1, is GAGVSQSPSNKVTEKGKDVELRCDPISGHTALYWYRQSLGQGLEFLIYFQGNSAPDKSGLPSDRFSAERTGGSVSTLTIQRTQQEDSAVYLCASSFRSGGGTEAFFGQGTRLTVV.

Regarding this clone: Different DNA sequences within this sample yield the same CDR3. The chain recombines TRBV4-3 with TRBJ1-1; 10 bases line up with TRBD1. Germline assignment: CDR1 LGHNA and CDR2 YSLEER. The CDR3 runs to 13 residues. V trimming: 4 bases; J trimming: 4 bases; junction bases outside the gene matches: 0. The CDR3 DNA is TGCGCCAGCAGCCGGACAGGGGGCACTGAAGCTTTCTTT. This encodes CASSRTGGTEAFF.

The chain is built from TRBV5-6 and TRBJ2-7; D is possibly TRBD2 (6 bases). Per the germline V gene, CDR1 is SGHDT and CDR2 is YYEEEE. The V gene lost 0 bases and the J gene lost 7 bases, with 8 bases spanning the gap. The CDR3 totals 12 residues. DNA for the CDR3: TGTGCCAGCAGCTTGGTTGCGGGGGAGCAGTACTTC. Translated, it gives CASSLVAGEQYF.

In its sample, this clone was seen once. This chain links TRBV9 with TRBJ2-3; 9 bases line up with TRBD1. Germline-derived CDR1 and CDR2 are SGDLS and YYNGEE. The CDR3 runs to 15 residues. J lost 2 bases, V lost 0 bases, and 1 base had no gene match. CDR3 sequence: CASSVAQGATDTQYF. CDR3 bases: TGTGCCAGCAGCGTAGCACAGGGGGCCACAGATACGCAGTATTTT.

The chain combines TRBV5-1 with TRBJ1-5, with TRBD1 matching 7 bases. Germline CDR1 reads SGHRS; CDR2 reads YFSETQ. CDR3 length: 14 amino acids. The CDR3 sequence is CVQIGRGLPRPQHF. CDR3 in DNA: TGCGTCCAAATTGGAAGGGGGCTCCCACGGCCCCAGCATTTT.

The chain has TRBV13 and TRBJ2-3, with 7 bases matching TRBD1. Germline CDR1 PRHDT, CDR2 FYEKMQ (reference sequence). With 5 bases clipped from V and 6 bases from J, the junction kept 11 bases outside the gene matches. The CDR3 spans 15 residues. CDR3 amino acids: CASSKTGEHLDTQYF. The CDR3 nucleotides are TGTGCCAGCAGCAAAACAGGGGAGCATCTGGATACGCAGTATTTT.

V usage is TRBV7-7 and J usage is TRBJ2-5; 9 bases align to TRBD1. This CDR3 contains 14 residues. Germline V gene sequence: CDR1 SSHAT, CDR2 FNYEAQ (reference sequence). The trim removed 5 bases at V and 2 bases at J, leaving 3 bases unmatched. The CDR3 DNA is TGTGCCAGCAGCACCGACAGGGGGCAAGAGACCCAGTACTTC. The encoded protein is CASSTDRGQETQYF.

The CDR3 region is CASTNRDREWGKLFF. In DNA form, the CDR3 reads TGTGCCAGCACCAACAGGGACCGCGAATGGGGGAAACTGTTTTTT. The chain joins TRBV5-8 to TRBJ1-4; tentatively, D is TRBD1 (6 bases). Germline CDR1 is SGHTS and CDR2 is YDEGEE. The CDR3 is 15 residues long. With 6 bases removed from V and 11 bases from J, the gap between germline ends came to 23 bases.

The chain is built from TRBV2 and TRBJ1-5, with D unclear. This CDR3 comprises 14 residues. With 7 bases removed from V and 0 bases from J, the gap between germline ends came to 10 bases. Germline loops: CDR1 SNHLY, CDR2 FYNNEI. The CDR3 here is CASTREDSNQPQHF. The DNA of the CDR3 is TGTGCCAGCACGAGGGAGGATAGCAATCAGCCCCAGCATTTT.